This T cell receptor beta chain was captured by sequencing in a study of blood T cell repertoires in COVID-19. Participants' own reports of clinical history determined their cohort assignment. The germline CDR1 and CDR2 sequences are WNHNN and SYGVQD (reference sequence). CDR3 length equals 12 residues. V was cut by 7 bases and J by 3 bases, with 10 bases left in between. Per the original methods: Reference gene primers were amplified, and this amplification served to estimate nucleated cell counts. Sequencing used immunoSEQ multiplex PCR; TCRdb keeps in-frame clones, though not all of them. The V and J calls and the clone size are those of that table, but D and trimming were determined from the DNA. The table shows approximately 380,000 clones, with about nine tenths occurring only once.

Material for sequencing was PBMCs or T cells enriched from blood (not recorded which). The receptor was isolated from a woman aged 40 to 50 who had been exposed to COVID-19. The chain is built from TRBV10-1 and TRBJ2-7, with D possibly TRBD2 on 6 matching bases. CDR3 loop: CASNGGCYEQYF. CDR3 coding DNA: TGCGCCAGCAATGGGGGGTGCTACGAGCAGTACTTC.